One and the same sample provided the 27 T cell receptor beta chains below, sequenced in a study of blood T cells in healthy people across ages. Using a J-beta primer mix together with a sample-barcoded 5' primer, a second PCR was run for roughly 6 to 12 cycles. One entry per CDR3 protein results from TCRdb running MiXCR on the 5' RACE reads. The sample gives 900,000 to 950,000 distinct CDR3 sequences, under 35% of which show up once; approximately 10% is in the top ten. This same sample was also part of a study on T cells of mothers and their children.

Sequencing was performed on blood. These receptors were taken from a woman in her 40s in good health.

The sample holds a few counts of this clonotype. V is TRBV6-5 and J is TRBJ2-3; D perhaps matches TRBD1 (6 bases). The ends were cut back, 2 bases at V and 5 bases at J, with 11 bases in the middle. The CDR3 sequence is 14 residues long. CDR1 and CDR2 (germline): MNHEY, SVGAGI. The CDR3 bases are TGTGCCAGCAGTTACGCAGGGGTAGTAGATACGCAGTATTTT. It translates to CASSYAGVVDTQYF.

This clonotype was detected ten times or more. V usage is TRBV7-2 and J usage is TRBJ2-3; D is uncertain. Germline lookup yields CDR1 SGHTA and CDR2 FQGNSA. The CDR3 covers 15 residues. V was pared by 1 base and J by 9 bases, with 17 bases between. CDR3 sequence reads: CASSLDIGQPVTQYF. The CDR3 DNA is TGTGCCAGCAGCTTAGATATCGGGCAGCCCGTCACGCAGTATTTT.

This clonotype appeared many times. The chain recombines TRBV5-6 with TRBJ1-5; D is unresolved. CDR1 is SGHDT, CDR2 YYEEEE, per germline. The CDR3 has 14 amino acids. Trimming took off 4 bases at V and 4 bases at J, with 12 bases between the two ends. The CDR3 region has the DNA TGTGCCAGCAGCGGGTCCGGGCCGAATCAGCCCCAGCATTTT. Its translation: CASSGSGPNQPQHF.

There are a few counts of this clonotype. V usage is TRBV30 and J usage is TRBJ2-1; no clear D gene. Germline V gives CDR1 GTSNPN, CDR2 SVGIG (reference sequence). This CDR3 spans 12 amino acids. V lost 5 bases, J lost 0 bases, and 5 bases lay in between. For the CDR3, the DNA is TGTGCCTGGGGTGCCTCCTACAATGAGCAGTTCTTC. Its translation is CAWGASYNEQFF.

The V gene is TRBV27, the J gene TRBJ2-2; D is unresolved. V lost 5 bases to trimming and J lost 4 bases, with 11 bases between them. The CDR3 length is 14 residues. Germline CDR1 reads MNHEY; CDR2 reads SMNVEV (reference sequence). The CDR3 region has the DNA TGTGCCAGCAGTACCAAGATTGCCACCGGGGAGCTGTTTTTT. Amino acid sequence: CASSTKIATGELFF.

With regard to this clonotype: A read error is possible here, since a much larger clone lies one base away. V usage is TRBV11-2 and J usage is TRBJ2-1; D is unclear. In germline, CDR1 is SGHAT, CDR2 FQNNGV. There are 12 residues in the CDR3. The CDR3 DNA is TGTACCAGCAGCCCCGGACCCGGTGGGCAGTTCTTC. It specifies CTSSPGPGGQFF.

The CDR3 loop is CASISGGGYEQYF. For the CDR3, the DNA is TGTGCCAGCATCTCGGGGGGCGGCTACGAGCAGTACTTC. This chain links TRBV28 with TRBJ2-7; possible D gene TRBD2, 7 bases. The V end was cut by 7 bases, the J end by 3 bases, with 13 bases between. The CDR3 totals 13 residues. The germline gives CDR1 MDHEN, CDR2 SYDVKM.

This clonotype was observed a few times. J is TRBJ2-3 and V is TRBV7-2, with 9 bases that match TRBD2. CDR1 is SGHTA and CDR2 is FQGNSA in the germline V gene. The CDR3 runs to 15 residues. After removal of 0 bases from V and 5 bases from J, the junction contained 3 bases not matched to a gene. The CDR3 reads CASSLATSGIDTQYF. CDR3 in DNA: TGTGCCAGCAGCTTAGCGACTAGCGGAATAGATACGCAGTATTTT.

This clonotype was seen ten or more times. In DNA form, the CDR3 reads TGTGCCAGCAGCGCCCCCAAGGGGAGGGGAGAGACCCAGTACTTC. Translating gives CASSAPKGRGETQYF. The V call is TRBV9, the J call TRBJ2-5; 7 bases map to TRBD2. Unmatched junction bases numbered 9, after V lost 3 bases and J lost 4 bases. The CDR3 is made up of 15 amino acids. CDR1 SGDLS and CDR2 YYNGEE come from the germline V gene.

The J gene is TRBJ2-2, the V gene TRBV6-6; TRBD1 might be the D (6 bases). V shed 4 bases and J shed 6 bases, with 15 bases lying between them. Germline-derived CDR1 and CDR2 are MNHNY and SVGAGI (reference sequence). This CDR3 spans 15 amino acids. CDR3 bases: TGTGCCAGCAGTTGCCTACAGGGACCTGCCGGGGAGCTGTTTTTT. Its translation: CASSCLQGPAGELFF.

There are many counts of this clonotype. The chain employs TRBV5-1 and TRBJ2-5, with TRBD2 as a possible D gene (5 bases). CDR3 length: 17 residues. Trimming shortened V by 3 bases and J by 1 base, and 19 bases separated the two germline ends. From germline, CDR1 is SGHRS and CDR2 YFSETQ. Here the CDR3 reads CASSSSRWERRQETQYF. CDR3 bases: TGCGCCAGCAGCTCCTCCCGTTGGGAGCGGCGCCAAGAGACCCAGTACTTC.

This clonotype has more than one count but fewer than ten. The chain has TRBV9 and TRBJ2-5; D remains unclear. The germline V gene encodes CDR1 SGDLS and CDR2 YYNGEE. This CDR3 spans 13 amino acids. V shed 4 bases and J shed 4 bases, with 11 bases lying between them. The CDR3 bases are TGTGCCAGCAGCACCCAGAACGGAGAGACCCAGTACTTC. Encoded protein: CASSTQNGETQYF. Together with reference TRBV9 and TRBJ2-5, the CDR3 gives the full variable domain: DSGVTQTPKHLITATGQRVTLRCSPRSGDLSVYWYQQSLDQGLQFLIQYYNGEERAKGNILERFSAQQFPDLHSELNLSSLELGDSALYFCASSTQNGETQYFGPGTRLLVL.

V and J are TRBV5-4 and TRBJ1-2; a possible D gene is TRBD1 (5 bases). CDR3 length: 14 residues. Trimming stripped 3 bases from V and 3 bases from J, with 12 bases between. The germline CDR1 and CDR2 sequences are SGHNT and YYREEE (reference sequence). The CDR3 nucleotides read TGTGCCAGCAGCTCACGCGGGGCCGACTATGGCTACACCTTC. Its translation: CASSSRGADYGYTF.

The genes are TRBV20-1 and TRBJ2-1, with 9 positions matching TRBD2. J lost 4 bases, V lost 7 bases, and 11 bases had no gene match. Germline lookup yields CDR1 DFQATT and CDR2 SNEGSKA (reference sequence). The CDR3 has 15 amino acids. For the CDR3, the DNA is TGCAGTGTACCCCCACGGCGGGGGGGATACAATGAGCAGTTCTTC. Translation gives CSVPPRRGGYNEQFF.

This clonotype was observed many times. V gene TRBV7-2 combines with J gene TRBJ1-2; the D gene is possibly TRBD1 (6 bases). The V end lost 3 bases, the J end lost 6 bases, and 11 bases lay between the germline ends. The CDR3 runs to 13 residues. Germline CDR1 and CDR2: SGHTA and FQGNSA. CDR3 sequence: CASSLGNRDGYTF. CDR3 DNA sequence: TGTGCCAGCAGCTTGGGCAACAGGGATGGCTACACCTTC. The complete variable domain, with remaining parts taken from reference TRBV7-2 and TRBJ1-2, reads GAGVSQSPSNKVTEKGKDVELRCDPISGHTALYWYRQSLGQGLEFLIYFQGNSAPDKSGLPSDRFSAERTGGSVSTLTIQRTQQEDSAVYLCASSLGNRDGYTFGSGTRLTVV.

CDR3 DNA: TGTGCCAGTGCCGGGACTAGCGTTCAAGAGACCCAGTACTTC. This gives the protein CASAGTSVQETQYF. The chain employs TRBV6-6 and TRBJ2-5; 10 positions agree with TRBD2. Germline lookup yields CDR1 MNHNY and CDR2 SVGAGI (reference sequence). The length of the CDR3 is 14 residues. The J segment lost 2 bases and the V segment lost 9 bases, leaving 6 bases of the junction unmatched.

This clonotype has a count of ten or more. The rearrangement links TRBV4-1 to TRBJ1-6; 7 nucleotides line up with TRBD1. Germline CDR1 MGHRA, CDR2 YSYEKL. J lost 7 bases, V lost 4 bases, and 13 bases had no gene match. The CDR3 is 17 amino acids. CDR3 in DNA: TGCGCCAGCAGCCGTCGAGGGGGGGACAGTGACAATTCACCCCTCCACTTT. Translation gives CASSRRGGDSDNSPLHF.

Remarks on this clonotype: One end of the junction fails to match germline, which may point to a read error. This chain uses TRBV20-1 with TRBJ2-5; 7 nucleotides line up with TRBD2. Germline CDR1 reads DFQATT; CDR2 reads SNEGSKA (reference sequence). CDR3 length equals 12 residues. The DNA of the CDR3 is TGCAGGGCTAGGGAGGGCCAAGAGACCCAGTACTTC. Translation gives CRAREGQETQYF.

This clonotype was seen a single time. The rearrangement links TRBV7-3 to TRBJ1-1, with D possibly matching TRBD1 (5 bases). Germline assignment: CDR1 SGHTA and CDR2 FQGTGA. The CDR3 is 15 residues long. Trimming took off 4 bases at V and 2 bases at J, with 14 bases between the two ends. The CDR3 DNA reads as TGTGCCAGCAGCTCAACCCTTGGGGGAAACACTGAAGCTTTCTTT. Translated: CASSSTLGGNTEAFF.

The V and J genes are TRBV12-3 or TRBV12-4 and TRBJ1-5; 10 nucleotides align to TRBD1. V lost 6 bases to trimming and J lost 0 bases; unmatched junction nucleotides: 2. The CDR3 spans 15 residues. The CDR3 DNA follows: TGTGCCAGCAGGGGGACAGGGGTTAGCAATCAGCCCCAGCATTTT. Its translation is CASRGTGVSNQPQHF.

CDR3: CASSSGMDYEQYF. The CDR3 DNA sequence: TGTGCCAGCAGTTCGGGAATGGACTACGAGCAGTACTTC. V usage is TRBV27 and J usage is TRBJ2-7; D is perhaps TRBD2 (5 bases). CDR1 MNHEY and CDR2 SMNVEV come from the germline V gene (reference sequence). The CDR3 extends over 13 amino acids. Trimming took 4 bases from V and 3 from J, leaving 10 bases between them.

The chain combines TRBV20-1 with TRBJ1-2; 7 nucleotides match TRBD1. In germline, CDR1 is DFQATT, CDR2 SNEGSKA (reference sequence). With V trimmed by 6 bases and J by 4 bases, 8 bases remained unmatched. This CDR3 has 13 amino acids. The DNA for the CDR3 is TGCAGTGCCCTGGACAGGTCCTCCTATGGCTACACCTTC. Translating it yields CSALDRSSYGYTF.

This chain links TRBV2 with TRBJ2-2; D not resolved. V lost 7 bases, J lost 3 bases, and 9 bases lay in between. The CDR3 length is 13 residues. Germline lookup yields CDR1 SNHLY and CDR2 FYNNEI. The CDR3 DNA is TGTGCCAGCACCGACCCGGACACCGGGGAGCTGTTTTTT. Protein: CASTDPDTGELFF.

A word on this clonotype: This may stem from a read error, because a much larger clone lies one nucleotide away. The gene calls are TRBV2 and TRBJ1-6, with D uncertain. The CDR3 consists of 11 residues. Germline CDR1 is SNHLY and CDR2 is FYNNEI. V was trimmed by 3 bases and J by 17 bases, leaving 11 bases between them. This CDR3 reads CASSDGPSFHF. The CDR3 DNA reads TGTGCCAGCAGTGACGGGCCGTCCTTCCACTTT.

Details on this clonotype: This could be a read error, since a much larger clone is one nucleotide away. The chain couples TRBV5-5 to TRBJ1-1; no definite D call. Deletions cut 7 bases from V and 5 bases from J, with 12 bases between. The CDR3 totals 12 residues. CDR1 is SGHKS and CDR2 is YYEKEE in the germline V gene (reference sequence). This chain's CDR3 is CASGAGRTEAFF. For the CDR3, the DNA is TGTGCCAGCGGCGCAGGACGGACTGAAGCTTTCTTT.

This clonotype was picked up a small number of times. In nucleotides, the CDR3 is TGTGCCAGCAGTGACTCCCCGACTAGCACAGATACGCAGTATTTT. It encodes CASSDSPTSTDTQYF. The chain combines TRBV6-4 with TRBJ2-3, with D hard to call. V lost 0 bases and J 0 bases, leaving 7 bases between the germline ends. The germline V gene has CDR1 MRHNA and CDR2 SNTAGT. The CDR3 has 15 residues.

The CDR3 DNA is TGTGCCAGCAGTTTATGGGGGGGACTAGCGGGGCCGACCCCCTCCTACGAGCAGTACTTC. This translates into CASSLWGGLAGPTPSYEQYF. The rearrangement uses TRBV28 and TRBJ2-7; the match to TRBD2 covers 13 bases. The CDR3 totals 20 residues. Per the germline V gene, CDR1 is MDHEN and CDR2 is SYDVKM. The V segment lost 0 bases and the J segment 0 bases; nucleotides outside the gene matches: 11.